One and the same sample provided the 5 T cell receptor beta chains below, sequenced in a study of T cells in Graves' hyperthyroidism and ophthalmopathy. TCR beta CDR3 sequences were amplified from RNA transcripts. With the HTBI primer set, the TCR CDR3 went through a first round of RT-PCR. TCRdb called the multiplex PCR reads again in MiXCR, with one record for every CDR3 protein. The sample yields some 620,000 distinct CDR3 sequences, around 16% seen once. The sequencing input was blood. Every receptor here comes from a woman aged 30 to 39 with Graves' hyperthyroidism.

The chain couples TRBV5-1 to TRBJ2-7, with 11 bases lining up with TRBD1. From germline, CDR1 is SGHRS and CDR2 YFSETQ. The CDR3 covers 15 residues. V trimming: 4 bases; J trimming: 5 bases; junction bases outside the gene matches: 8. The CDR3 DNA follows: TGCGCCAGCAGCCTCACAGGGACAGGGGGTCACGAGCAGTACTTC. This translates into CASSLTGTGGHEQYF.

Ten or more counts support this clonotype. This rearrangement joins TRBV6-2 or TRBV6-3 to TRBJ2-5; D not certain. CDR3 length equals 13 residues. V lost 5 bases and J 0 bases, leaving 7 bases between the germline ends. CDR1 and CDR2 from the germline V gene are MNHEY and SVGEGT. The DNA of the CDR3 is TGTGCCAGCAGTCCATTGTACCAAGAGACCCAGTACTTC. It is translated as CASSPLYQETQYF.

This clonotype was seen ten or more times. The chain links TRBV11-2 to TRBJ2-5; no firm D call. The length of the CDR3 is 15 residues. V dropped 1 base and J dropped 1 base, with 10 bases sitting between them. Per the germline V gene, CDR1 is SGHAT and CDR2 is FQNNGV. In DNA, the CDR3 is TGTGCCAGCAGCTTAGTTTGGAGAGCCCAAGAGACCCAGTACTTC. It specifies CASSLVWRAQETQYF.

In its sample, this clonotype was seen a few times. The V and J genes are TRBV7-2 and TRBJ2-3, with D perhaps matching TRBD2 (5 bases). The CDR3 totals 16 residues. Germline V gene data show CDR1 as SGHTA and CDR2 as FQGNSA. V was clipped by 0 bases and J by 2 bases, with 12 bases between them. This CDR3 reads CASSLARGAITDTQYF. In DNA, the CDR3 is TGTGCCAGCAGCTTAGCTCGGGGAGCTATCACAGATACGCAGTATTTT. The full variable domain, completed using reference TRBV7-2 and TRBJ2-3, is GAGVSQSPSNKVTEKGKDVELRCDPISGHTALYWYRQSLGQGLEFLIYFQGNSAPDKSGLPSDRFSAERTGGSVSTLTIQRTQQEDSAVYLCASSLARGAITDTQYFGPGTRLTVL.

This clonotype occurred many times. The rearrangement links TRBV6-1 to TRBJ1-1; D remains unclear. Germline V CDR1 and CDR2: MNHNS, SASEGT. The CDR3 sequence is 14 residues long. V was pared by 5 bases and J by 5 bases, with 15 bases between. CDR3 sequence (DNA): TGTGCCAGCAGTCGAGGAGGTTGGGGTACTGAAGCTTTCTTT. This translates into CASSRGGWGTEAFF.